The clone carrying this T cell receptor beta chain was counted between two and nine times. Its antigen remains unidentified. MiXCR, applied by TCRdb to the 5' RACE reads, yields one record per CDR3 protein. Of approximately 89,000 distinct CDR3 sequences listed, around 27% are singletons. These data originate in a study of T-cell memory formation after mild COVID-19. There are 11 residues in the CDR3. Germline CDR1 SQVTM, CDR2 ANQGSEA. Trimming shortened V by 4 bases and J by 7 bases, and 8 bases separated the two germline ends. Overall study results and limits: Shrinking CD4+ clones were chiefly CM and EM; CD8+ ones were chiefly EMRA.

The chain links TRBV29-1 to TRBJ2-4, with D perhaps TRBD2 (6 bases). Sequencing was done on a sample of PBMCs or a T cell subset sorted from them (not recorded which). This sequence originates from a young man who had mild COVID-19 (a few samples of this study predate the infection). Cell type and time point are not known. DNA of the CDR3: TGCAGCGTTGTGGAGGGGAACATTCAGTACTTC. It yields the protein CSVVEGNIQYF.